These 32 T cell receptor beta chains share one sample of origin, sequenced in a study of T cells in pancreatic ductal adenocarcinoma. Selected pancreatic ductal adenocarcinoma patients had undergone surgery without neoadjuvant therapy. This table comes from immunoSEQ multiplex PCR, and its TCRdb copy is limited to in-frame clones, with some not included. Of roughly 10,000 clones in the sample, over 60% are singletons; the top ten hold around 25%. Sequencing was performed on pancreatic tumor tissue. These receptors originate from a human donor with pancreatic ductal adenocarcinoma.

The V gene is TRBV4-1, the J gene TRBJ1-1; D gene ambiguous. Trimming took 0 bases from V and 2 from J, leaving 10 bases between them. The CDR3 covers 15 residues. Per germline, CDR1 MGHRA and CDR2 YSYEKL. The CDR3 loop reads CASSQDTLINTEAFF. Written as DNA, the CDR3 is TGCGCCAGCAGCCAAGATACACTGATAAACACTGAAGCTTTCTTT.

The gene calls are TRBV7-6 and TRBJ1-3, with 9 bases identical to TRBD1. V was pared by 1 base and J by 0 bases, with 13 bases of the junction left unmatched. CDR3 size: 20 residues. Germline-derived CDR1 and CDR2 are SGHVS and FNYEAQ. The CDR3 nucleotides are TGTGCCAGCAGCTTAGGGAGTTTCACCGGGACAGGGTACTCTGGAAACACCATATATTTT. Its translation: CASSLGSFTGTGYSGNTIYF. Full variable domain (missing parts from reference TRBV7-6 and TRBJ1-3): GAGVSQSPRYKVTKRGQDVALRCDPISGHVSLYWYRQALGQGPEFLTYFNYEAQQDKSGLPNDRFSAERPEGSISTLTIQRTEQRDSAMYRCASSLGSFTGTGYSGNTIYFGEGSWLTVV.

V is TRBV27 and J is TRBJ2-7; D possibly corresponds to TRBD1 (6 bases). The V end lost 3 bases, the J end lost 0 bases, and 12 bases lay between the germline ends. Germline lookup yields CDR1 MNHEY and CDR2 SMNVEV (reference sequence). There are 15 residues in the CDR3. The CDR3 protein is CASSFDRISSYEQYF. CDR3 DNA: TGTGCCAGCAGTTTCGACAGGATTAGCTCCTACGAGCAGTACTTC.

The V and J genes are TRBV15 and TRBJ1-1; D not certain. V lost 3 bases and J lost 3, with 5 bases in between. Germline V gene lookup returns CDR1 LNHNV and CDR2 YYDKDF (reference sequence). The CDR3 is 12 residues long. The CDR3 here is CATSRSDTEAFF. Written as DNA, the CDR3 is TGTGCCACCAGCAGGTCGGACACTGAAGCTTTCTTT.

CDR3 nucleotides: TGTGCCTGGAGATCCGGGACAGGGGTAAACACCATATATTTT. It specifies CAWRSGTGVNTIYF. The chain is built from TRBV30 and TRBJ1-3; 10 bases match TRBD1. Per germline, CDR1 GTSNPN and CDR2 SVGIG (reference sequence). V lost 3 bases, J lost 6 bases, and 5 bases stayed unmatched. The CDR3 is 14 amino acids.

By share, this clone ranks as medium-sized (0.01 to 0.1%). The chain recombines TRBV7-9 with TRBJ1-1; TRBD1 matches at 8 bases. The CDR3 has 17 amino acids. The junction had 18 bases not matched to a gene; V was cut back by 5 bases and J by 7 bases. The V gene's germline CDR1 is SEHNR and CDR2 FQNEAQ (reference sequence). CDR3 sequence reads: CASSPGLGTGANVEAFF. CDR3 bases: TGTGCCAGCAGCCCAGGACTAGGGACAGGAGCGAACGTTGAAGCTTTCTTT.

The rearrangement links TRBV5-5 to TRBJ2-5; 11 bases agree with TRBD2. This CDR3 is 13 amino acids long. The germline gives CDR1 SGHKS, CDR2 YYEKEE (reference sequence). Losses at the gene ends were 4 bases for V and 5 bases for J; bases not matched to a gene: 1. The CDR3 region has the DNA TGTGCCAGCAGCCGGACTAGCGGGGAGACCCAGTACTTC. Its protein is CASSRTSGETQYF.

CDR3 protein: CASSLKFGTENSPLHF. The CDR3 nucleotides are TGTGCCAGCTCCCTCAAGTTCGGGACAGAGAATTCACCCCTCCACTTT. The J gene is TRBJ1-6, the V gene TRBV18; 7 positions match TRBD1. This CDR3 spans 16 amino acids. V shed 6 bases, J shed 7 bases, and the junction held 12 bases outside the gene matches. The germline V gene has CDR1 KGHSH and CDR2 LQKENI.

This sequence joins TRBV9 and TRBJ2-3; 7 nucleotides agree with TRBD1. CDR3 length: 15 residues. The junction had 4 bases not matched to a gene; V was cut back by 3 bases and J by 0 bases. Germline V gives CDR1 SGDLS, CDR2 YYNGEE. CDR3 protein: CASSGGTVSTDTQYF. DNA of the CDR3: TGTGCCAGCAGCGGGGGGACAGTGAGCACAGATACGCAGTATTTT.

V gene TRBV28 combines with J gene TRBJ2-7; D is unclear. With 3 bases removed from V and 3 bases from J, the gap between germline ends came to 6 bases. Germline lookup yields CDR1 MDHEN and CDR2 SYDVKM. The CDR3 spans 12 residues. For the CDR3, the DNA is TGTGCCAGCAGTTTGGGAATCTACGAGCAGTACTTC. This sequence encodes CASSLGIYEQYF. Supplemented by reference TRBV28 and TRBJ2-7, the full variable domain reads DVKVTQSSRYLVKRTGEKVFLECVQDMDHENMFWYRQDPGLGLRLIYFSYDVKMKEKGDIPEGYSVSREKKERFSLILESASTNQTSMYLCASSLGIYEQYFGPGTRLTVT.

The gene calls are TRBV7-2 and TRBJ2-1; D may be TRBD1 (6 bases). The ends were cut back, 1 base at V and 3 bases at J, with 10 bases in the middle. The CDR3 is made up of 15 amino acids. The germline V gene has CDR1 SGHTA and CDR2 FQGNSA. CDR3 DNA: TGTGCCAGCAGCTTAGTAACAGGGAACTACAATGAGCAGTTCTTC. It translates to CASSLVTGNYNEQFF.

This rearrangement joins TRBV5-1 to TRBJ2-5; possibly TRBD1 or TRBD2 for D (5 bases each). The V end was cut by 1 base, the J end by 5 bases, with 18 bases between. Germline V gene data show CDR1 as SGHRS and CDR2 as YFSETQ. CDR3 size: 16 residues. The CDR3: CASSLFLREGPETQYF. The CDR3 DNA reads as TGCGCCAGCAGCTTGTTTCTGCGCGAGGGACCGGAGACCCAGTACTTC.

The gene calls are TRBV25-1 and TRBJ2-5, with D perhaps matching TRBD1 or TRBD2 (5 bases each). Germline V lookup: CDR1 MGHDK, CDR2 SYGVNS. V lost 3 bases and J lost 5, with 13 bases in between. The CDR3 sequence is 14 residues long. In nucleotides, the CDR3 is TGTGCCAGCAGTGAGGAGTCGGGGCGGGAGACCCAGTACTTC. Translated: CASSEESGRETQYF.

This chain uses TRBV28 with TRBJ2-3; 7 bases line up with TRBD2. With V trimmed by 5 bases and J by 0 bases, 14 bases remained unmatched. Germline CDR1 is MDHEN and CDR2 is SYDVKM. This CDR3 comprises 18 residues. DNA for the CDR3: TGTGCCAGCAGTCTTACCCGTACGGGGACTACTAGCACAGATACGCAGTATTTT. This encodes CASSLTRTGTTSTDTQYF.

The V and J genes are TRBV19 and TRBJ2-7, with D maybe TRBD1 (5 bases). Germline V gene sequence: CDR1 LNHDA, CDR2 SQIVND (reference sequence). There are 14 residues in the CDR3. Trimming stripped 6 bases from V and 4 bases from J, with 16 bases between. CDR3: CASRQSGAQYEQYF. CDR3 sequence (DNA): TGTGCCAGTAGGCAGAGTGGGGCCCAGTACGAGCAGTACTTC.

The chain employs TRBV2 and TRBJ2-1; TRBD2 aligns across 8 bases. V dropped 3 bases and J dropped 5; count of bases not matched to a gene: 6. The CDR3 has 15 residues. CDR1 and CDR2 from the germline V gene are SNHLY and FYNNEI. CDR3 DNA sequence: TGTGCCAGCAGTGAGTCTGGACTAGCTAACAATGAGCAGTTCTTC. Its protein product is CASSESGLANNEQFF.

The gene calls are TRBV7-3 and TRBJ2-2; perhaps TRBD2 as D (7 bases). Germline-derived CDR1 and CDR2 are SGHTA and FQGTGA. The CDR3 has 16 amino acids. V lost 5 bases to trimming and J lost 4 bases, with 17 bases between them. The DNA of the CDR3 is TGTGCCAGCAGCCTTTCGGGGGGCGCGGGCACCGGGGAGCTGTTTTTT. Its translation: CASSLSGGAGTGELFF.

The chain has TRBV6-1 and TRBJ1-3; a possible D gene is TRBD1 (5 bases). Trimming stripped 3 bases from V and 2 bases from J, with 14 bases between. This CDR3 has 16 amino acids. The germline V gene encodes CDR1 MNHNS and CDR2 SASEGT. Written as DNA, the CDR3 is TGTGCCAGCAGTGATCGGGTTGGGGGGGCTGGAAACACCATATATTTT. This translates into CASSDRVGGAGNTIYF.

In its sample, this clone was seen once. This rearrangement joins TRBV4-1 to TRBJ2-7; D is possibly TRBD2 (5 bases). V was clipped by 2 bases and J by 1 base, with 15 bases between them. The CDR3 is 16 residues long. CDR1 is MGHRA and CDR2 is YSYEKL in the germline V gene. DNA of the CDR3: TGCGCCAGCAGCCAAAGCACAGTGGAGGTATCCTACGAGCAGTACTTC. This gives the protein CASSQSTVEVSYEQYF.

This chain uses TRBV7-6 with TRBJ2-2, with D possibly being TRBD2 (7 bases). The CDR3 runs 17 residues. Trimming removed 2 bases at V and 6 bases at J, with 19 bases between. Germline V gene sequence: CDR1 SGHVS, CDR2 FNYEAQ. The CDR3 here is CASSLFIRGGPSGELFF. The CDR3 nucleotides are TGTGCCAGCAGCTTATTCATTCGCGGGGGCCCATCCGGGGAGCTGTTTTTT.

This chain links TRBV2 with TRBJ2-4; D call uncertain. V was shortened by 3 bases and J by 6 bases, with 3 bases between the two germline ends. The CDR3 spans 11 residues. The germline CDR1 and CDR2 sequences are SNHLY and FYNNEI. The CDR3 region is CASSDLNIQYF. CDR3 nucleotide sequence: TGTGCCAGCAGTGACTTAAACATTCAGTACTTC.

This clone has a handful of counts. CDR3 sequence reads: CASSEGTIPKETQYF. The CDR3 region has the DNA TGTGCCAGCAGCGAGGGGACTATCCCCAAAGAGACCCAGTACTTC. The chain couples TRBV9 to TRBJ2-5, with 7 bases identical to TRBD2. The V gene end was trimmed by 3 bases and the J gene end by 3 bases; junction bases not matched to a gene: 8. The CDR3 spans 15 residues. Germline-derived CDR1 and CDR2 are SGDLS and YYNGEE.

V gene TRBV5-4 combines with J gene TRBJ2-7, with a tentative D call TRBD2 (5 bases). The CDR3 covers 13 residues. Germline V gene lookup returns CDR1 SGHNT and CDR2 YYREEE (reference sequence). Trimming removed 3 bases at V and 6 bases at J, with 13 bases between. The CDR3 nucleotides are TGTGCCAGCAGCTGGGAGTGGGGTGGCGAGCAGTACTTC. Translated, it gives CASSWEWGGEQYF.

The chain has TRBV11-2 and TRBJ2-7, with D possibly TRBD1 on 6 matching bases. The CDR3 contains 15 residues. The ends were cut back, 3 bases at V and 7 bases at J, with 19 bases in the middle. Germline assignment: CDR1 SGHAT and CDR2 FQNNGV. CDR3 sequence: CASSFYRDGPQEQYF. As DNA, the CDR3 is TGTGCCAGCAGCTTCTACAGGGATGGGCCCCAAGAGCAGTACTTC. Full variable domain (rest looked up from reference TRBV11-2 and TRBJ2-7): EAGVAQSPRYKIIEKRQSVAFWCNPISGHATLYWYQQILGQGPKLLIQFQNNGVVDDSQLPKDRFSAERLKGVDSTLKIQPAKLEDSAVYLCASSFYRDGPQEQYFGPGTRLTVT.

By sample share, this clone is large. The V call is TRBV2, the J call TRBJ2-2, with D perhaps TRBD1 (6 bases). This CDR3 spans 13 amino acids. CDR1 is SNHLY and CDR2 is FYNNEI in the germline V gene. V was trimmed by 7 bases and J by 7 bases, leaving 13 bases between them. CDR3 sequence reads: CASTRTGIGELFF. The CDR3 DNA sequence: TGTGCCAGCACCCGAACAGGGATCGGGGAGCTGTTTTTT.

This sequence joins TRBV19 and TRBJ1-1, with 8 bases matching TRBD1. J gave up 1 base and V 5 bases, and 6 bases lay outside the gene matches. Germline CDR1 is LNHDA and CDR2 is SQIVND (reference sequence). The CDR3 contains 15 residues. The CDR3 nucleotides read TGTGCCAGTAGTCCCGGACAGGGCCCGAACACTGAAGCTTTCTTT. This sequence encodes CASSPGQGPNTEAFF.

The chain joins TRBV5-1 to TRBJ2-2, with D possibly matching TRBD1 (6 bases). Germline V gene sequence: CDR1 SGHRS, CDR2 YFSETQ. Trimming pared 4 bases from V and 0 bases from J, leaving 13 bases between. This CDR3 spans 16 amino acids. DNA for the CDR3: TGCGCCAGCAGCATAACGGGACAAACGAACACCGGGGAGCTGTTTTTT. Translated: CASSITGQTNTGELFF.

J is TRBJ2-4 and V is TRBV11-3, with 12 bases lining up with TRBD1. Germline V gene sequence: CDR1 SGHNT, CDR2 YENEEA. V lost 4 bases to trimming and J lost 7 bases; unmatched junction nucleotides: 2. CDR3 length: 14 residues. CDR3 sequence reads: CASSSGQGANIQYF. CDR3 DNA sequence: TGTGCCAGCAGCTCGGGACAGGGGGCGAACATTCAGTACTTC.

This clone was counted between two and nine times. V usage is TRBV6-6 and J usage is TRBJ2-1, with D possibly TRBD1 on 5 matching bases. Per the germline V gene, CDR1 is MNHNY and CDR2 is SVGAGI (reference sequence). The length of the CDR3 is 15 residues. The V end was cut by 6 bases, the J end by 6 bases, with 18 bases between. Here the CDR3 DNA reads TGTGCCAGCAGGCCTCGGGCCTGGGGCGGCAATGAGCAGTTCTTC. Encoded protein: CASRPRAWGGNEQFF.

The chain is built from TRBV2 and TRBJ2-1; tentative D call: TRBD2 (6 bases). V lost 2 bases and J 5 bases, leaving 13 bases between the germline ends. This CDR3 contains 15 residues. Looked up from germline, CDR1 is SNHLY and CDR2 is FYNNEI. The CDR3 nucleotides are TGTGCCAGCAGTGAACGGCGGGGATATAACAATGAGCAGTTCTTC. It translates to CASSERRGYNNEQFF.

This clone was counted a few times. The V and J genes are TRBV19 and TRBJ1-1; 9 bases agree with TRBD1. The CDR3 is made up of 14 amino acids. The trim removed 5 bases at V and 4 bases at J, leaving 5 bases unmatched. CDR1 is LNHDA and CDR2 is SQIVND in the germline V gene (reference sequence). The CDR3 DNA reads TGTGCCAGTAGTCCCGGGACAGGGATCACTGAAGCTTTCTTT. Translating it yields CASSPGTGITEAFF.

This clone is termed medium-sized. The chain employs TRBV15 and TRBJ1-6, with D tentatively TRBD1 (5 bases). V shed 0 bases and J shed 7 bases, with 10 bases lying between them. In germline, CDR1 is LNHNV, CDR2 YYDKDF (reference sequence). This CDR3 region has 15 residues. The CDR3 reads CATSRDKHRNSPLHF. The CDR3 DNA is TGTGCCACCAGCAGAGATAAGCACAGGAATTCACCCCTCCACTTT.